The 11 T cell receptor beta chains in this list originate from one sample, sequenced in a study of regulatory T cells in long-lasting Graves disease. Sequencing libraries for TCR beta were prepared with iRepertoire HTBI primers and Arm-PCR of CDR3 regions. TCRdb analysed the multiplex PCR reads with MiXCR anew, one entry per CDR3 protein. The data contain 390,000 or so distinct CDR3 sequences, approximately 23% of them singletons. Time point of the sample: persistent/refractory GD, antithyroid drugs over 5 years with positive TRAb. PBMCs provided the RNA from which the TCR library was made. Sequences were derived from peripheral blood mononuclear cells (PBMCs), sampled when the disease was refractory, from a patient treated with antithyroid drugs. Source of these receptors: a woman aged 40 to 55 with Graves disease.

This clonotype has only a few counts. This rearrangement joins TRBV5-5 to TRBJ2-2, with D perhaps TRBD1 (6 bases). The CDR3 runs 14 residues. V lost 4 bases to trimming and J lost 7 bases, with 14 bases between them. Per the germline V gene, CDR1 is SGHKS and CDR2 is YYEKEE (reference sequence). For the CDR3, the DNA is TGTGCCAGCAGCAGCGTAACAGGGATCGGGGAGCTGTTTTTT. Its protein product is CASSSVTGIGELFF.

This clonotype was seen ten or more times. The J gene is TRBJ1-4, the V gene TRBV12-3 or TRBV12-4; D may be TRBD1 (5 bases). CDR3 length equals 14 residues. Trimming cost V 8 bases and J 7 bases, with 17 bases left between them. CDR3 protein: CASGKEGQGEKLFF. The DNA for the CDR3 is TGTGCCAGCGGGAAAGAGGGGCAGGGTGAAAAACTGTTTTTT.

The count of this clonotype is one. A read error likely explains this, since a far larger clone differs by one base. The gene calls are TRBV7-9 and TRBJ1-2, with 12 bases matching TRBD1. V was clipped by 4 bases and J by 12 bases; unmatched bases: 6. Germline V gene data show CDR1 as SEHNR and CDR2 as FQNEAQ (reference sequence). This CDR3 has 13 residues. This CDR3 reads CASSSGTGGGHTF. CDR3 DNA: TGTGCCAGCAGCTCAGGGACAGGGGGCGGCCACACCTTC.

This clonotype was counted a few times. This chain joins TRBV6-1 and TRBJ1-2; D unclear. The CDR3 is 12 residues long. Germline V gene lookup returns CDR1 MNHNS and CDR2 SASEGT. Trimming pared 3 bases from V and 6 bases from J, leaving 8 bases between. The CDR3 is CASSDSPHGYTF. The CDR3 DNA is TGTGCCAGCAGTGATTCACCACATGGCTACACCTTC.

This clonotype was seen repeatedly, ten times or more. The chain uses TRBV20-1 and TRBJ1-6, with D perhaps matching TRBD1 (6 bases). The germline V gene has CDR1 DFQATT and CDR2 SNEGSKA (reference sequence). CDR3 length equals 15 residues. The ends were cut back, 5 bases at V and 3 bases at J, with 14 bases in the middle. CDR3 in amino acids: CSAHRVLNYNSPLHF. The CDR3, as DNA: TGCAGTGCTCACAGGGTCCTCAACTATAATTCACCCCTCCACTTT.

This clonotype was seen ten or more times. CDR3 residues: CASSPHYRDYGYTF. In DNA, the CDR3 is TGTGCCAGCAGTCCCCACTACAGGGACTATGGCTACACCTTC. The rearrangement joins TRBV28 to TRBJ1-2; D may be TRBD1 (6 bases). Germline lookup yields CDR1 MDHEN and CDR2 SYDVKM. With 5 bases removed from V and 3 bases from J, the gap between germline ends came to 13 bases. This CDR3 comprises 14 residues.

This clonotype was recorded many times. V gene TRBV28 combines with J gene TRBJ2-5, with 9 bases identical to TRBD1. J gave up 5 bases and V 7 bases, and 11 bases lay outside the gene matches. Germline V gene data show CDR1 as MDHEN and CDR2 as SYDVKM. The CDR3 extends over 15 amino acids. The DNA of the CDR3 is TGTGCCAGCATCAAGGGACAGGGAGCTTGGGAGACCCAGTACTTC. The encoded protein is CASIKGQGAWETQYF.

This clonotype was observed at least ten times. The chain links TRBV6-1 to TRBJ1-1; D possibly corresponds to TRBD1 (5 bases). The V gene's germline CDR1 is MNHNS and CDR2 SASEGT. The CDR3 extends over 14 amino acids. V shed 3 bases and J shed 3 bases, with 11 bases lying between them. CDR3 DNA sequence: TGTGCCAGCAGTGAGGGCAGGGTGGACACTGAAGCTTTCTTT. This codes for CASSEGRVDTEAFF.

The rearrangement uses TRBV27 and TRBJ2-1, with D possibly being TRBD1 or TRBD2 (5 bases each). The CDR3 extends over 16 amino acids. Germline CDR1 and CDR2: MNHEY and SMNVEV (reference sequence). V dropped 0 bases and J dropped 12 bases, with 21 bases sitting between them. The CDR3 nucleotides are TGTGCCAGCAGTTTATCGTCCATGGGGGTTGGCATTGGGCAGTTCTTC. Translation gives CASSLSSMGVGIGQFF.

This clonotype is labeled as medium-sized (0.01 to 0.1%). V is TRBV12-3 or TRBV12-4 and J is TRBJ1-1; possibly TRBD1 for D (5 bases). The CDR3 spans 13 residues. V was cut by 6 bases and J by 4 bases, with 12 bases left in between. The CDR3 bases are TGTGCCAGCAGGACCCCAGGGATCACTGAAGCTTTCTTT. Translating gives CASRTPGITEAFF.

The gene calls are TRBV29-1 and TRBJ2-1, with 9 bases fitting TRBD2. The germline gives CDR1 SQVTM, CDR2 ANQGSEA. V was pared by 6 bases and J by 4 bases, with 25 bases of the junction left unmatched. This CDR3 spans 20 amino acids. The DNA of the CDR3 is TGCAGCGTCGTAGGGACACTGGAAGGCCTAGCGGGACGTTCTTACAATGAGCAGTTCTTC. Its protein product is CSVVGTLEGLAGRSYNEQFF.